The 14 T cell receptor beta chains presented below share a single source sample, sequenced in a study of blood T cells in healthy people across ages (dated by TCRdb to the mid-2010s). Library preparation used 5' RACE. A second PCR of about 7 to 12 cycles was performed with a sample-barcoded 5' primer and a J-beta primer mix. TCRdb itself trimmed the public reads at Q25 with fastp, ran MiXCR and retained productive beta chains. Rows are combined by CDR3 protein, so each entry shows the most common genes and DNA. Within this sample are fewer than 2 million distinct CDR3 sequences, with about two fifths of them counted one time only. More than 20% of the sample is in the top ten clones. The sequencing sample was made of blood. The receptor source for this set is a human donor in good health.

This clonotype was detected a few times. This chain links TRBV7-3 with TRBJ2-7; D is unresolved. The CDR3 runs 12 residues. From germline, CDR1 is SGHTA and CDR2 FQGTGA. With 1 base removed from V and 6 bases from J, the gap between germline ends came to 7 bases. This CDR3 is CASSLRRSEQYF. Here the CDR3 DNA reads TGTGCCAGCAGCTTAAGACGTAGCGAGCAGTACTTC.

V and J are TRBV12-5 and TRBJ2-3; D unclear. Trimming left V 1 base short and J 2 bases short, with 16 bases between. This CDR3 is 17 amino acids long. The germline gives CDR1 LGHNT, CDR2 FRNRAP. CDR3 DNA: TGTGCTAGTGGTTTGGAACCAAATCACGACTTCACAGATACGCAGTATTTT. Its translation: CASGLEPNHDFTDTQYF.

The J gene is TRBJ1-5, the V gene TRBV5-6; D remains unclear. Trimming pared 0 bases from V and 7 bases from J, leaving 11 bases between. The CDR3 extends over 14 amino acids. CDR1 and CDR2 (germline): SGHDT, YYEEEE. The CDR3 sequence is CASSLAREQQPQHF. The DNA for the CDR3 is TGTGCCAGCAGCTTGGCGAGGGAGCAGCAGCCCCAGCATTTT.

This rearrangement joins TRBV29-1 to TRBJ1-2; D ambiguous. Germline CDR1 SQVTM, CDR2 ANQGSEA. The CDR3 contains 13 residues. Trimming stripped 0 bases from V and 5 bases from J, with 10 bases between. The DNA of the CDR3 is TGCAGCGTTGAAGATCTAGGGCAGTATGGCTACACCTTC. Protein product: CSVEDLGQYGYTF.

J is TRBJ2-7 and V is TRBV27; a weak D match, TRBD1 (6 bases). Deletions cut 3 bases from V and 2 bases from J, with 11 bases between. Germline assignment: CDR1 MNHEY and CDR2 SMNVEV (reference sequence). This CDR3 comprises 14 residues. CDR3 in amino acids: CASSFSTGPYEQYF. Written as DNA, the CDR3 is TGTGCCAGCAGTTTCTCCACAGGGCCCTACGAGCAGTACTTC.

About this clonotype itself: Germline is not matched at one junction end, which may reflect a read error. This rearrangement joins TRBV19 to TRBJ2-7; D gene uncertain. Germline CDR1 reads LNHDA; CDR2 reads SQIVND (reference sequence). The CDR3 is 15 residues long. The CDR3 region is CASSTRALNTYEQYF. In DNA, the CDR3 is TGTGCCAGCAGTACTCGGGCCCTTAATACCTACGAGCAGTACTTC. The full variable domain, its missing parts supplied by reference TRBV19 and TRBJ2-7, is DGGITQSPKYLFRKEGQNVTLSCEQNLNHDAMYWYRQDPGQGLRLIYYSQIVNDFQKGDIAEGYSVSREKKESFPLTVTSAQKNPTAFYLCASSTRALNTYEQYFGPGTRLTVT.

This chain links TRBV7-2 with TRBJ1-5; weak D call: TRBD1 (5 bases). The germline gives CDR1 SGHTA, CDR2 FQGNSA. This CDR3 region has 17 residues. Trimming shortened V by 1 base and J by 6 bases, and 19 bases separated the two germline ends. For the CDR3, the DNA is TGTGCCAGCAGCTTAGAAGGATGGGGGGGTCGGGGTCAGCCCCAGCATTTT. It encodes CASSLEGWGGRGQPQHF.

The chain carries TRBV2 and TRBJ1-2, with 11 bases that match TRBD1. Germline V gene lookup returns CDR1 SNHLY and CDR2 FYNNEI. The J segment lost 7 bases and the V segment lost 11 bases, leaving 9 bases of the junction unmatched. CDR3 size: 13 residues. The CDR3 reads CAGHRDRGGGYTF. The CDR3 DNA follows: TGTGCCGGCCACCGGGACAGGGGGGGTGGCTACACCTTC.

This clonotype was recorded at least ten times. The chain recombines TRBV7-2 with TRBJ2-3; D is undetermined. Per germline, CDR1 SGHTA and CDR2 FQGNSA. Between the trimmed V and J ends, which lost 3 bases and 2 bases, there was a span of 9 bases. This CDR3 contains 14 residues. CDR3 sequence: CASSLGLNTDTQYF. The CDR3 DNA sequence: TGTGCCAGCAGCTTGGGGTTGAACACAGATACGCAGTATTTT.

This chain uses TRBV10-3 with TRBJ1-5; a weak D match, TRBD1 (6 bases). The CDR3 loop spans 14 amino acids. Germline V gene sequence: CDR1 ENHRY, CDR2 SYGVKD. The V and J ends lost 7 bases and 0 bases respectively, with 10 bases between them. For the CDR3, the DNA is TGTGCCATCAACCCGACAGGTAGCAATCAGCCCCAGCATTTT. Translation: CAINPTGSNQPQHF.

V gene TRBV12-3 or TRBV12-4 combines with J gene TRBJ1-2; D possibly corresponds to TRBD1 (6 bases). This CDR3 is 13 amino acids long. V lost 7 bases and J 12 bases, leaving 21 bases between the germline ends. CDR3 residues: CASTLGGGLGHTF. For the CDR3, the DNA is TGTGCCAGCACCTTAGGAGGGGGTCTGGGCCACACCTTC.

With respect to this clonotype: The junction departs from germline at one end; a sequencing error may be responsible. The CDR3 here is CASSLKGSSYNSPLHF. Written as DNA, the CDR3 is TGTGCCAGCTCCCTGAAAGGCAGCTCCTATAATTCACCCCTCCACTTT. This chain connects TRBV5-1 to TRBJ1-6, with D unresolved. The CDR3 consists of 16 residues. Germline CDR1 SGHRS, CDR2 YFSETQ. The full variable domain, in which reference TRBV5-1 and TRBJ1-6 provide the parts outside the CDR3, is KAGVTQTPRYLIKTRGQQVTLSCSPISGHRSVSWYQQTPGQGLQFLFEYFSETQRNKGNFPGRFSGRQFSNSRSEMNVSTLELGDSALYLCASSLKGSSYNSPLHFGNGTRLTVT.

This clonotype was picked up a small number of times. The chain uses TRBV6-5 and TRBJ2-5; 7 nucleotides align to TRBD1. The CDR3 has 14 amino acids. The V gene's germline CDR1 is MNHEY and CDR2 SVGAGI. The junction had 4 bases not matched to a gene; V was cut back by 2 bases and J by 4 bases. CDR3 in DNA: TGTGCCAGCAGTTACGTGGCAGGGGGAGAGACCCAGTACTTC. Translation gives CASSYVAGGETQYF.

This clonotype was picked up many times. The chain recombines TRBV11-3 with TRBJ2-1; a possible D gene is TRBD2 (6 bases). Germline CDR1 and CDR2: SGHNT and YENEEA. Trimming removed 2 bases at V and 8 bases at J, with 10 bases between. CDR3 length: 13 residues. The CDR3 loop is CASSLRLVDEQFF. CDR3 DNA sequence: TGTGCCAGCAGCTTACGACTAGTAGATGAGCAGTTCTTC.